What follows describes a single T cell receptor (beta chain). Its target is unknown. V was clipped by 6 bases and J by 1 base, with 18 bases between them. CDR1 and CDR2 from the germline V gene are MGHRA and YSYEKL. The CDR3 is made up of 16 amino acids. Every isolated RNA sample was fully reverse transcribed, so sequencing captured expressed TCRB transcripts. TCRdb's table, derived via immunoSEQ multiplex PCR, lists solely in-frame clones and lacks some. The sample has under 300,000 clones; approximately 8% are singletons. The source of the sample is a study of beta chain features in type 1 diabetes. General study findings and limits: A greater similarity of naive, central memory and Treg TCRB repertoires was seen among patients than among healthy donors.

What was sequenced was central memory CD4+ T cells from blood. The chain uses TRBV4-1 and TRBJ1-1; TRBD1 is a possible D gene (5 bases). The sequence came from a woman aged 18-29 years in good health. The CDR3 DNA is TGCGCCAGCAGTCCTGCGGTGCAGGGCCGGAACACTGAAGCTTTCTTT. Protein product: CASSPAVQGRNTEAFF.